The clone carrying this TCR beta chain appeared a few times. The record originates from a study of blood T cell repertoires in COVID-19. The assay was immunoSEQ multiplex PCR, and TCRdb's table has in-frame clones only and misses some. The table lists just over 300,000 clones, 90% of them singletons. Germline assignment: CDR1 SNHLY and CDR2 FYNNEI. With 3 bases removed from V and 2 bases from J, the gap between germline ends came to 11 bases. This CDR3 has 15 amino acids. The V gene is TRBV2, the J gene TRBJ1-5; D not resolved. The specimen sequenced was PBMCs or T cells enriched from blood (not recorded which). The sequence was collected from a woman younger than 35 with acute COVID-19. The CDR3 bases are TGTGCCAGCAGTGATTTTAAGAGTGGCAATCAGCCCCAGCATTTT. Amino acids: CASSDFKSGNQPQHF.